This T cell receptor (beta chain) comes out of a study of T cells expressing NK-cell markers. At the level of the study: Serological testing identified most of the eight sequenced donors as HCMV-seropositive and one as seronegative. Findings and caveats of the study: What remained unclear was the HCMV specificity of expanded NKG2C+ T cell clones.

CDR1 SGHKS and CDR2 YYEKEE come from the germline V gene (reference sequence). The CDR3 covers 14 residues. TCRdb reanalyzed the 5' RACE reads and collapses them to one entry per CDR3 protein, without DNA. This sample's clone table lists some 280,000 distinct CDR3 sequences. Worth noting for this clonotype: As yet, its antigen is unknown.

The chain employs TRBV5-5 and TRBJ1-2. What was sequenced was blood T cells: a sorted CD56 or NKG2C T cell subset, CD4+ or CD8+ T cells, or bulk PBMC T cells (not recorded which). This clonotype was obtained from a man aged 18 to 30 in good health. CDR3 in amino acids: CASSLDGSAYGYTF.